Below, 25 T cell receptor beta chains from the same sample are listed, as sequenced in a study of low-dose radiotherapy and immunotherapy resistance in tumors. Specified time point: after trial treatment. Treatment here: LDRT plus nivolumab, ipilimumab, low-dose cyclophosphamide and aspirin (RACIN trial). Both TCRalpha and TCRbeta chains were reverse transcribed with V-gene-specific primers. TCR amplification used roughly 20 PCR cycles, a constant-region primer and a V-primer adapter. TCRdb re-called the reads with MiXCR, one entry per CDR3 protein. The sample has tens of thousands of distinct CDR3 sequences; less than 25% are singletons. The source material was PBMCs, sampled after low-dose radiotherapy plus immunotherapy. The receptors originated from a female donor with ovarian cancer.

This clonotype was found once. This rearrangement joins TRBV13 to TRBJ2-5; D might be TRBD1 or TRBD2, each matching 5 bases. Trimming stripped 6 bases from V and 0 bases from J, with 11 bases between. In germline, CDR1 is PRHDT, CDR2 FYEKMQ (reference sequence). The CDR3 is 14 amino acids. This chain's CDR3 is CASSEGPYQETQYF. For the CDR3, the DNA is TGTGCCAGCAGTGAGGGGCCGTACCAAGAGACCCAGTACTTC.

The sample holds many counts of this clonotype. The chain joins TRBV19 to TRBJ2-7, with 7 positions matching TRBD1. V shed 1 base and J 2 bases; nucleotides not matched to a gene: 8. Germline CDR1 is LNHDA and CDR2 is SQIVND (reference sequence). This CDR3 comprises 16 residues. DNA of the CDR3: TGTGCCAGTAGTATAGGAGGGGGCGCGATCCCCTACGAGCAGTACTTC. This translates into CASSIGGGAIPYEQYF.

A few counts support this clonotype. The V gene is TRBV28, the J gene TRBJ1-6; D not resolved. Trimming left V 3 bases short and J 9 bases short, with 18 bases between. CDR1 and CDR2 (germline): MDHEN, SYDVKM. The CDR3 runs 16 residues. The DNA for the CDR3 is TGTGCCAGCAGTTTGTCGGAACTACTCGCTGGTTCACCCCTCCACTTT. It codes for CASSLSELLAGSPLHF. Based on the CDR3 plus reference TRBV28 and TRBJ1-6, the full variable domain is DVKVTQSSRYLVKRTGEKVFLECVQDMDHENMFWYRQDPGLGLRLIYFSYDVKMKEKGDIPEGYSVSREKKERFSLILESASTNQTSMYLCASSLSELLAGSPLHFGNGTRLTVT.

This clonotype was recorded many times. The chain employs TRBV2 and TRBJ1-2; D ambiguous. The CDR3 totals 11 residues. Germline lookup yields CDR1 SNHLY and CDR2 FYNNEI. Trimming removed 6 bases at V and 5 bases at J, with 7 bases between. CDR3 bases: TGTGCCAGCAGGGGTCAGTATGGCTACACCTTC. Its protein is CASRGQYGYTF.

This clonotype was counted ten times or more. The chain couples TRBV19 to TRBJ2-2, with no clear D. Trimming shortened V by 6 bases and J by 6 bases, and 8 bases separated the two germline ends. The CDR3 has 12 amino acids. Germline CDR1 is LNHDA and CDR2 is SQIVND (reference sequence). The CDR3 protein is CASRAPPGELFF. CDR3 coding DNA: TGTGCCAGTAGGGCTCCCCCCGGGGAGCTGTTTTTT.

At least ten counts were recorded for this clonotype. The chain links TRBV6-6 to TRBJ2-5, with 11 positions matching TRBD2. The V segment lost 5 bases and the J segment 6 bases; nucleotides outside the gene matches: 11. The CDR3 is 16 residues long. Per germline, CDR1 MNHNY and CDR2 SVGAGI (reference sequence). The CDR3 loop is CASSLLAGGSVKTQYF. CDR3 nucleotides: TGTGCCAGCAGTCTATTAGCGGGGGGGTCGGTAAAGACCCAGTACTTC.

This clonotype was seen repeatedly, ten times or more. The chain couples TRBV18 to TRBJ2-1; 7 bases are a match to TRBD2. The CDR3 has 14 residues. The V and J ends lost 0 bases and 9 bases, in that order; junction bases with no gene match: 5. The germline CDR1 and CDR2 sequences are KGHSH and LQKENI. CDR3: CASSPPGLGGEQFF. DNA of the CDR3: TGTGCCAGCTCACCACCTGGACTAGGTGGTGAGCAGTTCTTC.

The sample holds many counts of this clonotype. J is TRBJ2-5 and V is TRBV2; 7 bases match TRBD1. The V and J ends lost 6 bases and 3 bases, in that order; junction bases with no gene match: 1. This CDR3 contains 12 residues. In germline, CDR1 is SNHLY, CDR2 FYNNEI. The CDR3 reads CASSRGKETQYF. The CDR3 bases are TGTGCCAGCAGCAGGGGGAAAGAGACCCAGTACTTC.

CDR3 amino acids: CASSEQGSTGELFF. In nucleotides, the CDR3 is TGTGCCAGCAGTGAGCAGGGGTCCACCGGGGAGCTGTTTTTT. The rearrangement links TRBV6-1 to TRBJ2-2; tentatively, D is TRBD1 (6 bases). CDR1 is MNHNS and CDR2 is SASEGT in the germline V gene. This CDR3 has 14 residues. V dropped 3 bases and J dropped 4 bases, with 9 bases sitting between them.

This clonotype occurred a few times. V is TRBV28 and J is TRBJ2-5; perhaps TRBD1 as D (5 bases). This CDR3 region has 15 residues. With 5 bases removed from V and 1 base from J, the gap between germline ends came to 14 bases. Germline V gives CDR1 MDHEN, CDR2 SYDVKM. The CDR3: CASSRLTARQETQYF. Here the CDR3 DNA reads TGTGCCAGCAGTCGCCTGACAGCTCGCCAAGAGACCCAGTACTTC.

This clonotype was counted ten times or more. This chain links TRBV6-6 with TRBJ2-2; D might be TRBD2 (6 bases). V was pared by 7 bases and J by 7 bases, with 22 bases between. The CDR3 contains 16 residues. Germline loops: CDR1 MNHNY, CDR2 SVGAGI (reference sequence). The CDR3 region is CASTLPPGFGSGELFF. CDR3 bases: TGTGCCAGCACCCTCCCCCCGGGCTTCGGGAGCGGGGAGCTGTTTTTT.

Points on this clonotype: A read error may account for a junction end that differs from germline. The V gene is TRBV18, the J gene TRBJ2-3; D unclear. The length of the CDR3 is 12 residues. Germline V lookup: CDR1 KGHSH, CDR2 LQKENI. CDR3: CASSPGADTHYF. The CDR3 DNA follows: TGTGCCAGCTCACCAGGCGCAGATACGCATTATTTT. Together with reference TRBV18 and TRBJ2-3, the CDR3 gives the full variable domain: NAGVMQNPRHLVRRRGQEARLRCSPMKGHSHVYWYRQLPEEGLKFMVYLQKENIIDESGMPKERFSAEFPKEGPSILRIQQVVRGDSAAYFCASSPGADTHYFGPGTRLTVL.

This clonotype was found many times. The rearrangement joins TRBV28 to TRBJ1-5; D not resolved. CDR3 length equals 13 residues. CDR1 and CDR2 (germline): MDHEN, SYDVKM. Trimming cost V 2 bases and J 6 bases, with 8 bases left between them. The CDR3 region has the DNA TGTGCCAGCAGTTTAAACGCCCTTCAGCCCCAGCATTTT. Translating gives CASSLNALQPQHF.

This clonotype was detected many times. The genes are TRBV19 and TRBJ1-5, with a possible D match to TRBD1 (5 bases). This CDR3 is 13 amino acids long. The germline gives CDR1 LNHDA, CDR2 SQIVND (reference sequence). V was shortened by 7 bases and J by 4 bases, with 11 bases between the two germline ends. The CDR3 loop is CASTLGANQPQHF. The CDR3, as DNA: TGTGCCAGTACTCTTGGGGCGAATCAGCCCCAGCATTTT. The variable domain in full, completed from reference TRBV19 and TRBJ1-5, reads DGGITQSPKYLFRKEGQNVTLSCEQNLNHDAMYWYRQDPGQGLRLIYYSQIVNDFQKGDIAEGYSVSREKKESFPLTVTSAQKNPTAFYLCASTLGANQPQHFGDGTRLSIL.

This clonotype was observed many times. This chain uses TRBV12-3 or TRBV12-4 with TRBJ2-1, with TRBD2 matching 12 bases. V dropped 5 bases and J dropped 4; count of bases not matched to a gene: 6. CDR3 length: 16 amino acids. This CDR3 is CASSPGLAGSYNEQFF. The CDR3 DNA reads as TGTGCCAGCAGTCCCGGACTAGCGGGGAGTTACAATGAGCAGTTCTTC.

To note about this clonotype: With a far larger clone one base away, a read error is the likely cause. The V call is TRBV6-5, the J call TRBJ1-2; D unresolved. Trimming shortened V by 4 bases and J by 1 base, and 10 bases separated the two germline ends. The germline V gene has CDR1 MNHEY and CDR2 SVGAGI. This CDR3 comprises 14 residues. CDR3 loop: CASSFVGRNYGYTF. DNA of the CDR3: TGTGCCAGCAGTTTCGTAGGGCGTAACTATGGCTACACCTTC.

This clonotype was seen ten or more times. The chain uses TRBV18 and TRBJ2-7, with TRBD1 matching 9 bases. Germline V gene lookup returns CDR1 KGHSH and CDR2 LQKENI. CDR3 size: 17 residues. V lost 6 bases to trimming and J lost 2 bases; unmatched junction nucleotides: 14. The CDR3 here is CASSPTGGGLLTYEQYF. The CDR3 DNA follows: TGTGCCAGCTCGCCGACAGGGGGTGGACTGCTGACCTACGAGCAGTACTTC.

The J gene is TRBJ1-5, the V gene TRBV20-1; weak D call: TRBD1 (5 bases). CDR1 and CDR2 from the germline V gene are DFQATT and SNEGSKA (reference sequence). Trimming removed 4 bases from V and 6 bases from J, with 10 bases in between. This CDR3 is built from 12 residues. Here the CDR3 reads CSATAGGQPQHF. For the CDR3, the DNA is TGCAGTGCTACGGCGGGGGGTCAGCCCCAGCATTTT.

Many counts were recorded for this clonotype. The chain carries TRBV5-1 and TRBJ2-1; D possibly corresponds to TRBD1 (6 bases). V lost 4 bases, J lost 6 bases, and 14 bases lay in between. CDR1 is SGHRS, CDR2 YFSETQ, per germline. CDR3 length: 14 amino acids. The CDR3 region is CASSHRVESNEQFF. The CDR3 nucleotides read TGCGCCAGCAGCCACAGGGTTGAATCCAATGAGCAGTTCTTC.

This clonotype was picked up many times. The chain carries TRBV5-1 and TRBJ2-3, with 15 bases aligning to TRBD2. The CDR3 length is 15 residues. The V and J ends lost 5 bases and 4 bases, in that order; junction bases with no gene match: 2. Germline lookup yields CDR1 SGHRS and CDR2 YFSETQ. The CDR3 DNA is TGCGCCAGCAGGGGGACTAGCGGGAGGCCAGATACGCAGTATTTT. Translated, it gives CASRGTSGRPDTQYF.

In its sample, this clonotype was seen a few times. The V gene is TRBV1, the J gene TRBJ1-3. TRBV1 is a recognized pseudogene. The CDR3 spans 11 residues. The CDR3, as DNA: TGCGCCAGCAGCCAAGATAACACCATATATTTT. It encodes CASSQDNTIYF.

This clonotype was observed at least ten times. The chain employs TRBV11-3 and TRBJ2-5; 10 nucleotides line up with TRBD2. CDR3 length equals 16 residues. Per germline, CDR1 SGHNT and CDR2 YENEEA. V shed 4 bases and J 5 bases; nucleotides not matched to a gene: 10. CDR3 protein: CASSSRAGGPGETQYF. The CDR3 nucleotides read TGTGCCAGCAGCTCCCGAGCGGGAGGGCCGGGGGAGACCCAGTACTTC.

This clonotype was counted only a few times. This sequence may be a read error, since a much larger clone differs from it by one base. This sequence joins TRBV9 and TRBJ1-1; D is possibly TRBD1 (6 bases). Germline assignment: CDR1 SGDLS and CDR2 YYNGEE. The CDR3 consists of 13 residues. The V end lost 0 bases, the J end lost 3 bases, and 6 bases lay between the germline ends. The CDR3 region has the DNA TGTGCCAGCAGCGTAGACAGGGACACTGAAGCTTTCTTT. As protein: CASSVDRDTEAFF.

Turning to this clonotype: The likely explanation is a read error, given a far larger clone one base away. The chain recombines TRBV5-8 with TRBJ2-1; 7 bases map to TRBD1. CDR3 length equals 15 residues. From germline, CDR1 is SGHTS and CDR2 YDEGEE. The DNA for the CDR3 is TGTGCCAGCAGCTTCGAAGGGGGCTTGTACAATGAGAAGTTCTTC. Encoded protein: CASSFEGGLYNEKFF. Full variable domain (remainder filled in from reference TRBV5-8 and TRBJ2-1): EAGVTQSPTHLIKTRGQQATLRCSPISGHTSVYWYQQALGLGLQFLLWYDEGEERNRGNFPPRFSGRQFPNYSSELNVNALELEDSALYLCASSFEGGLYNEKFFGPGTRLTVL.

This chain links TRBV29-1 with TRBJ2-2, with D tentatively TRBD1 (5 bases). The CDR3 length is 14 residues. Trimming left V 4 bases short and J 4 bases short, with 13 bases between. Germline V gene lookup returns CDR1 SQVTM and CDR2 ANQGSEA. Here the CDR3 DNA reads TGCAGCGTTGTTGGGGCCCCGGGCACCGGGGAGCTGTTTTTT. Amino acids: CSVVGAPGTGELFF.